This T cell receptor (beta chain) is drawn from a study of blood T cell repertoires in COVID-19. Repertoires were generated with immunoSEQ multiplex PCR, while TCRdb's copy carries only in-frame clones and drops some. This sample has about 210,000 clones, with around 81% found just once. The CDR3 contains 16 residues. Looked up from germline, CDR1 is MDHEN and CDR2 is SYDVKM. Trimming took 5 bases from V and 2 from J; bases not matched to a gene: 8. What was sequenced was PBMCs or T cells enriched from blood (not recorded which). The sequence was collected from a woman aged 50 to 60 with acute COVID-19. This chain uses TRBV28 with TRBJ2-5; 10 bases agree with TRBD2. The DNA for the CDR3 is TGTGCCAGCAGTCCGCTGGGACTAGCGCGACAAGAGACCCAGTACTTC. It codes for CASSPLGLARQETQYF.